This T cell receptor (beta chain) was identified during a study of OX40 agonist ivuxolimab in advanced cancers. Background for the entire study: Ivuxolimab was a fully human IgG2 agonistic monoclonal antibody targeting the costimulatory receptor OX40 (CD134). Intravenous ivuxolimab was administered to patients every 2 weeks at six dose levels: 0.01, 0.1, 0.3, 1.5, 3 and 10 mg/kg. Among the approximately 50 dose-escalation patients, about 20 had hepatocellular carcinoma, roughly 15 melanoma, 9 renal cell carcinoma and 9 head and neck cancer. In the dose-escalation cohort, 82.7% of patients were male, and the mean age was around 60 years, with a range of about 23 to 85. Patients were allowed to have had prior anti-PD-1, anti-PD-L1 or anti-CTLA-4 therapy, and approximately 40% of the dose-escalation patients had been treated with checkpoint inhibitors. Partial responses occurred in three dose-escalation patients: two with cutaneous melanoma and one with hepatocellular carcinoma. Peripheral TCRbeta sequencing was intended to test whether TCR sequence diversity was altered and clonal T-cell expansion was caused by ivuxolimab. The paper covers the monotherapy dose-escalation part of the phase I ivuxolimab trial, which included N ≈ 50 patients. Summary of the overall study and its limitations: Antigen specificity was not determined for the clonally expanded peripheral T cells. In the 0.1-3.0 mg/kg groups, partial responders were among the patients with the lowest normalized peripheral clonal expansion, particularly in CD8+ T cells. After ivuxolimab, expanded clones were on average more numerous among CD8+ T cells than among CD4+ T cells. At doses of 0.1 to 3.0 mg/kg, clonal expansion of both CD4+ and CD8+ blood T cells was observed from baseline to week 6. Low levels of normalized T-cell clonal expansion were also shown by some nonresponding patients.

For sequencing of the TCRbeta CDR3 region, genomic DNA was extracted from the sorted cells. The immunoSEQ Assay was used for sequencing of TCRbeta CDR3 regions. TCRdb's version of the immuneACCESS table is confined to in-frame rearrangements and falls short of the full clone set. An unresolved V gene accounts for under half of the shortfall where checked; the remainder is of unknown origin. This sample comprises approximately 100,000 clones, roughly 87% of them detected only once. 1.5% to 2% of the sample goes to the ten largest clones. As concerns this clone: There is no known antigen for this receptor. No much larger clone is present one base from it, and per-base qualities are unavailable.

The germline V gene encodes CDR1 MDHEN and CDR2 SYDVKM. From the cysteine through the phenylalanine, the CDR3 covers 15 amino acids. The kept DNA is CDR3 alone, 45 bases in frame from the first base. At the junction V is shortened by 10 bases and J by 5 bases; bases outside the gene matches: 10. The trial excluded patients who had a history of autoimmune disease or were on systemic immunosuppression. In every dose cohort, peripheral blood was drawn for TCR sequencing at baseline, cycle 4 day 1, and cycle 7 day 1. Samples were obtained from an open-label, multicenter, first-in-human phase I dose-escalation trial of ivuxolimab. Adults with locally advanced or metastatic melanoma, renal cell carcinoma, hepatocellular carcinoma or head and neck squamous cell carcinoma were enrolled in the trial. Before TCR sequencing, CD4+ T cells and CD8+ T cells were sorted from peripheral blood as separate populations.

The sample consisted of CD4+ or CD8+ T cells sorted from blood, taken in a trial of the OX40 agonist ivuxolimab. This clonotype was sampled from an adult with an advanced solid tumor such as melanoma, head and neck, liver or kidney cancer. Recombination joined TRBV28 with TRBJ2-2; 10 nucleotides in the junction match TRBD1. The CDR3 corresponds to CATQGDRGYTGELFF. The bases are TGTGCCACCCAGGGGGACAGGGGATATACCGGGGAGCTGTTTTTT.